This TCR beta chain was recovered during a study of CD8+ T cells in alopecia areata. Germline V gene lookup returns CDR1 MNHEY and CDR2 SVGAGI. The CDR3 length is 14 residues. This clone was seen a handful of times. Mismatch with germline at one junction end may stem from a read error. Treatment meaning: oral pan-JAK inhibitor, 5-10 mg twice daily. The study team obtained lesional scalp punch biopsies and peripheral blood from alopecia areata patients. Sequencing relied on a cDNA template that was reverse transcribed from extracted RNA. Here immunoSEQ multiplex PCR was the method, and the copy in TCRdb shows in-frame clones only, minus some. This sample has about 190,000 clones, with approximately 56% found just once.

This sequence was found in a human donor with alopecia areata. Sequences were derived from CD4+ T cells sorted from blood, sampled at week 4, from a patient treated with tofacitinib. The chain is built from TRBV6-5 and TRBJ2-1, with unresolved D. The CDR3 sequence: CAISVGSSYNEQFF. The CDR3 nucleotides are TGTGCCATCAGTGTAGGAAGCTCCTACAATGAGCAGTTCTTC.